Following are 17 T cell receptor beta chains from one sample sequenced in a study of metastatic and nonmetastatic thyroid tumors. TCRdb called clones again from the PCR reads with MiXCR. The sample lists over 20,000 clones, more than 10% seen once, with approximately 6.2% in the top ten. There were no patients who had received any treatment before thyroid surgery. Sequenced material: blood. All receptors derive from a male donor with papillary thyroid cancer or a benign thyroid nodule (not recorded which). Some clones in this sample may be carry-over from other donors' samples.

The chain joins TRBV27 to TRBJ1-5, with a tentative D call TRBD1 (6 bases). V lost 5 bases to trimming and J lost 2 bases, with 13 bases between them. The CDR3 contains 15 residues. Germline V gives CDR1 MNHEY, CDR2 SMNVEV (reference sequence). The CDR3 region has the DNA TGTGCCAGCAGTCTGACAGGACACGGCAATCAGCCCCAGCATTTT. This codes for CASSLTGHGNQPQHF.

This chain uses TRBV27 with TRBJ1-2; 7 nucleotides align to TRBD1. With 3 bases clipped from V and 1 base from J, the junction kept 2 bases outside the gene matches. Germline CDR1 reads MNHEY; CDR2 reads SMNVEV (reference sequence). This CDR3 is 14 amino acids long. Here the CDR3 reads CASSFDRVNYGYTF. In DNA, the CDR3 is TGTGCCAGCAGTTTTGACAGGGTTAACTATGGCTACACCTTC.

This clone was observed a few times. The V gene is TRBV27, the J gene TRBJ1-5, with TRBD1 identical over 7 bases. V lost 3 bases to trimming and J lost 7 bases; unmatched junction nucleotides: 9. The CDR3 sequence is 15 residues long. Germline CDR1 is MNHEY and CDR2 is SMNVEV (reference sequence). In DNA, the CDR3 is TGTGCCAGCAGTTTGTCTACAGGGGTTAAGCAGCCCCAGCATTTT. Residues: CASSLSTGVKQPQHF.

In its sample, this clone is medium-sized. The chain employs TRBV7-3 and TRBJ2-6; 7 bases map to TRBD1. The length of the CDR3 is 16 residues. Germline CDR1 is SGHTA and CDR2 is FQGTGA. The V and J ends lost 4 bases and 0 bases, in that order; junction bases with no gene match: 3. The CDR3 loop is CASSSGTDSGANVLTF. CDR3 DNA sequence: TGTGCCAGCAGCTCCGGGACAGACTCTGGGGCCAACGTCCTGACTTTC.

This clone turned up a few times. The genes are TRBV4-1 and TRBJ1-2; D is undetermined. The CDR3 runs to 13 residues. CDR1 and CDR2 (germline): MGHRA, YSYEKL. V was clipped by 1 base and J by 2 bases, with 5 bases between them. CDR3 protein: CASSQVGNYGYTF. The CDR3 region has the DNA TGCGCCAGCAGCCAAGTGGGAAACTATGGCTACACCTTC.

In DNA form, the CDR3 reads TGTGCCAGCACCCCTTCGGGGCAGGGGGGTCGTAGGTTTCATGGCTACACCTTC. As protein: CASTPSGQGGRRFHGYTF. The rearrangement links TRBV6-2 or TRBV6-3 to TRBJ1-2; 7 positions match TRBD1. V shed 7 bases, J shed 6 bases, and the junction held 23 bases outside the gene matches. In germline, CDR1 is MNHEY, CDR2 SVGEGT. This CDR3 has 18 residues.

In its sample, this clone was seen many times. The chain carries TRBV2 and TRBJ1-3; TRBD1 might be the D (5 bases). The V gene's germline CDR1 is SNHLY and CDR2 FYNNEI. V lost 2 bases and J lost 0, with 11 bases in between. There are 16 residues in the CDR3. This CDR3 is CASSEPPDSSGNTIYF. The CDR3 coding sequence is TGTGCCAGCAGTGAACCGCCCGACAGCTCTGGAAACACCATATATTTT. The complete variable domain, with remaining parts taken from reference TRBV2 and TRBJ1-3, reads EPEVTQTPSHQVTQMGQEVILRCVPISNHLYFYWYRQILGQKVEFLVSFYNNEISEKSEIFDDQFSVERPDGSNFTLKIRSTKLEDSAMYFCASSEPPDSSGNTIYFGEGSWLTVV.

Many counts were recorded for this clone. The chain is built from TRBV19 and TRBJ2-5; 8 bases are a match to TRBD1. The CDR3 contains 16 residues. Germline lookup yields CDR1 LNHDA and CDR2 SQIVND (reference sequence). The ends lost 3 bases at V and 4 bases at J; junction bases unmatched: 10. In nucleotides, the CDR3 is TGTGCCAGTAGTATGGGGCCCCGGACAGGGAGAGAGACCCAGTACTTC. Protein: CASSMGPRTGRETQYF.

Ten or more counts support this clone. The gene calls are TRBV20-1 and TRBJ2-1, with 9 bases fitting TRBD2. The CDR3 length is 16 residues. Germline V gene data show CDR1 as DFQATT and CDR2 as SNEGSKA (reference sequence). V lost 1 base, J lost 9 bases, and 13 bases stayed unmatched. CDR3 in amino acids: CSARAPLAGPYSEQFF. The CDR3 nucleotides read TGCAGTGCTAGAGCCCCTCTAGCGGGACCATATAGTGAGCAGTTCTTC.

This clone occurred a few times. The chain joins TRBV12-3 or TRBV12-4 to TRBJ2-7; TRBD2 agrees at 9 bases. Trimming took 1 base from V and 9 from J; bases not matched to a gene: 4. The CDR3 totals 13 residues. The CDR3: CASSLVAGEPQYF. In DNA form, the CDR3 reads TGTGCCAGCAGTTTAGTAGCGGGAGAACCGCAGTACTTC.

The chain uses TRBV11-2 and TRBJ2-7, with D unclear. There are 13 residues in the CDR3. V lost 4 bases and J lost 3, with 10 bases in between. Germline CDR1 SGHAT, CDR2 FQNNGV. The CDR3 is CASSSVVDYEQYF. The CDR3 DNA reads TGTGCCAGCAGCTCCGTCGTCGACTACGAGCAGTACTTC.

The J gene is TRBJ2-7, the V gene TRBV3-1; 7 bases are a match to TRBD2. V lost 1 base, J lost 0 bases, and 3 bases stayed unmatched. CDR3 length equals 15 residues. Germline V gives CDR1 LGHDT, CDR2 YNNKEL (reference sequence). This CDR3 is CASSQAPSGSYEQYF. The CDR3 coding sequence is TGTGCCAGCAGCCAAGCGCCTAGCGGCTCCTACGAGCAGTACTTC.

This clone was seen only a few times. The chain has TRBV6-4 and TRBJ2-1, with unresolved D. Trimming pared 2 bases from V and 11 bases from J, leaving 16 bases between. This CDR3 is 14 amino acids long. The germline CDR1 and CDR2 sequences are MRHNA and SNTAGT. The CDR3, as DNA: TGTGCCAGCAGTGACCAAATTACAGTGGGCAAGCAGTTCTTC. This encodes CASSDQITVGKQFF.

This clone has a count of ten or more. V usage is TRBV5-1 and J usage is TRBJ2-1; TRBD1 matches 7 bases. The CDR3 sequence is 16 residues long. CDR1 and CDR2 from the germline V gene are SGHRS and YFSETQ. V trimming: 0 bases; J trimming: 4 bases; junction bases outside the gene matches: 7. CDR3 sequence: CASSLVGTESYNEQFF. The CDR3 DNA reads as TGCGCCAGCAGCTTGGTGGGGACAGAGAGTTACAATGAGCAGTTCTTC.

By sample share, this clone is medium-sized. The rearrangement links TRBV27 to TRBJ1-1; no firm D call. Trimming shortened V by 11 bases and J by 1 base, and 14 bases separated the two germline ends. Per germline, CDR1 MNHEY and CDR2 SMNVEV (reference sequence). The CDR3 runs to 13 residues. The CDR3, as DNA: TGTGCCCCCCGTTTTGACACGAACACTGAAGCTTTCTTT. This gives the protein CAPRFDTNTEAFF.

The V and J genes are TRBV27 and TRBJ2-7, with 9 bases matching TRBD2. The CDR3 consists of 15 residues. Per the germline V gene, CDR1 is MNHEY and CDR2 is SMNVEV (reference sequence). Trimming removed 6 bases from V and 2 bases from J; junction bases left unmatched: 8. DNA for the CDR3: TGTGCCAGCAGCCTGCGGGGGGGCCTCACCTACGAGCAGTACTTC. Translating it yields CASSLRGGLTYEQYF.

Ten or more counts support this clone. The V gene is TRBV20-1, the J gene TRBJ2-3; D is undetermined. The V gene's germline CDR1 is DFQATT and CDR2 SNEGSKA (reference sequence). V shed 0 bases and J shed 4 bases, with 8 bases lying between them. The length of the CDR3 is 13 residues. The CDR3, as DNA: TGCAGTGCTAGAGATACTACCCCAGATACGCAGTATTTT. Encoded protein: CSARDTTPDTQYF.